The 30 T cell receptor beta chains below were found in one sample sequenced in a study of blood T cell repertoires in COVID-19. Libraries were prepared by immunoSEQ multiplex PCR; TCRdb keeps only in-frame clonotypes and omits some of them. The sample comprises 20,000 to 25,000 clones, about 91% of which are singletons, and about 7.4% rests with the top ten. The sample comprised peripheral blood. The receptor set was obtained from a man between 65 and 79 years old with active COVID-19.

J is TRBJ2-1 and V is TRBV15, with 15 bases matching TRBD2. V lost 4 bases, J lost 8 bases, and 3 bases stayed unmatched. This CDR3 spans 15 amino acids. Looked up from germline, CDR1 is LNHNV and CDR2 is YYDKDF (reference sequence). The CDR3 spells CATSTGLAGGHEQFF. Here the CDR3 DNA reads TGTGCCACCAGCACCGGACTAGCGGGGGGGCATGAGCAGTTCTTC.

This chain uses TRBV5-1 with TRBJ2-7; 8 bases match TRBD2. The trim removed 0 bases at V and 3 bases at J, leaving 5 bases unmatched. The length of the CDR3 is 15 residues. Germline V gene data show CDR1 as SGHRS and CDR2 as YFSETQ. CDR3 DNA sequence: TGCGCCAGCAGCTTGGCGGGACTAGAAGGCTACGAGCAGTACTTC. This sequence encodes CASSLAGLEGYEQYF.

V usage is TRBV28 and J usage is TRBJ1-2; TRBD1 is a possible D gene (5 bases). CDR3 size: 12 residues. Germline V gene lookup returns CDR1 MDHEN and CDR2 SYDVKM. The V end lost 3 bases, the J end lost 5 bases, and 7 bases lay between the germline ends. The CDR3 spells CASSFRGYGYTF. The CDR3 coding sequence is TGTGCCAGCAGTTTCCGGGGGTATGGCTACACCTTC.

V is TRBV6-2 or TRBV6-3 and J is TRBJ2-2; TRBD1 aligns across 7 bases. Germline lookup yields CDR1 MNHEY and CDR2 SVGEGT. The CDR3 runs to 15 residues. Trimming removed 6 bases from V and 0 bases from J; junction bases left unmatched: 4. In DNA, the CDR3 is TGTGCCAGCAGCCGGGGACAGCCGAACACCGGGGAGCTGTTTTTT. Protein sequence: CASSRGQPNTGELFF.

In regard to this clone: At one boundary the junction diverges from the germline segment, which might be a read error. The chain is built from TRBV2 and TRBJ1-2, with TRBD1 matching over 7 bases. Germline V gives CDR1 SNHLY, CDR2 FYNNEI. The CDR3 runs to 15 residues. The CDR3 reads CASRDSGGNLYGYTF. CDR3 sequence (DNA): TGTGCCAGCCGTGATTCAGGGGGAAACCTCTATGGCTACACCTTC.

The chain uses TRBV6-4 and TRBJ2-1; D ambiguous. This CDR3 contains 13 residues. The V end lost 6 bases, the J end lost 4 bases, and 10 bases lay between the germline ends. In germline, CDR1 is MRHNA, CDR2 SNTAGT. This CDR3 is CASRQDWYNEQFF. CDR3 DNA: TGTGCCAGCAGGCAGGATTGGTACAATGAGCAGTTCTTC.

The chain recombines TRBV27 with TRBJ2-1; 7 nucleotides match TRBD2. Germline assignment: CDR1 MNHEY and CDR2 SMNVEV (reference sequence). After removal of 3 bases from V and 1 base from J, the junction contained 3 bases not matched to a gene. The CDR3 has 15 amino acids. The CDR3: CASSFGGSSYNEQFF. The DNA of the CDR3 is TGTGCCAGCAGTTTCGGCGGGAGTTCCTACAATGAGCAGTTCTTC.

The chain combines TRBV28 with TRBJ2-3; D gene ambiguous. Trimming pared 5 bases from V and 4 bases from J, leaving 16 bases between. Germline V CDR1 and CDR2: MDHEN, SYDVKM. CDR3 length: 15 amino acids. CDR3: CASSLPRGDADTQYF. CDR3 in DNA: TGTGCCAGCAGTCTCCCCCGAGGAGACGCAGATACGCAGTATTTT.

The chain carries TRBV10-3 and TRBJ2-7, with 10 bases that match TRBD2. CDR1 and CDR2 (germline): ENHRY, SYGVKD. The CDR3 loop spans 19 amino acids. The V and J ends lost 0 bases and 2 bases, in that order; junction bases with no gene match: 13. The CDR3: CAISESTWASGRTTYEQYF. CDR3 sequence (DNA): TGTGCCATCAGTGAGTCGACTTGGGCTAGCGGGAGAACTACCTACGAGCAGTACTTC.

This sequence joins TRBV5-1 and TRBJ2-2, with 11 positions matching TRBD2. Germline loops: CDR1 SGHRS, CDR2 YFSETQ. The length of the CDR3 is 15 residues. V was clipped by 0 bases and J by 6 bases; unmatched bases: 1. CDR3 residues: CASSLELAGAGELFF. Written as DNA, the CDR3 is TGCGCCAGCAGCTTGGAACTAGCGGGAGCCGGGGAGCTGTTTTTT. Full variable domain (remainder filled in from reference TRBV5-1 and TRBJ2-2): KAGVTQTPRYLIKTRGQQVTLSCSPISGHRSVSWYQQTPGQGLQFLFEYFSETQRNKGNFPGRFSGRQFSNSRSEMNVSTLELGDSALYLCASSLELAGAGELFFGEGSRLTVL.

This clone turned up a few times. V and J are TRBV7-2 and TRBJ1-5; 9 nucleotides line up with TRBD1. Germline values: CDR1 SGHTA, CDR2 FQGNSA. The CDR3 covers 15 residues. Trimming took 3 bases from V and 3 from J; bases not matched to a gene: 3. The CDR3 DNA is TGTGCCAGCAGCTTGGGGACAGGGACCAATCAGCCCCAGCATTTT. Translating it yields CASSLGTGTNQPQHF.

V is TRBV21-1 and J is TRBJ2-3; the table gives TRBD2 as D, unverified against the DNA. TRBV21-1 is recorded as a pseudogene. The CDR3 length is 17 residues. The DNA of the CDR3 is TGTGCCAGCAGTTCCCAGTGGGAGCCCCTCAGCACAGATACGCAGTATTTT. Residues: CASSSQWEPLSTDTQYF.

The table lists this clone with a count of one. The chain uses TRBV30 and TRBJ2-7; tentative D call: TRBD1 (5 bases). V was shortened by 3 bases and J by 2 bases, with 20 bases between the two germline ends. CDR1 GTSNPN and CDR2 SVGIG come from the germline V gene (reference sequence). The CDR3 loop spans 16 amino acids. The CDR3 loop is CAWRHQGWVDPYEQYF. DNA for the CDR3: TGTGCCTGGAGACACCAGGGTTGGGTTGATCCCTACGAGCAGTACTTC.

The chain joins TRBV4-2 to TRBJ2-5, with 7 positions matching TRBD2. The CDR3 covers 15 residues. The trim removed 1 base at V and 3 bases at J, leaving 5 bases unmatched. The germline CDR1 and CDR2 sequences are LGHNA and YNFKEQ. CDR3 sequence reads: CASSQALAVEETQYF. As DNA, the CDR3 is TGTGCCAGCAGCCAAGCTCTAGCGGTTGAAGAGACCCAGTACTTC.

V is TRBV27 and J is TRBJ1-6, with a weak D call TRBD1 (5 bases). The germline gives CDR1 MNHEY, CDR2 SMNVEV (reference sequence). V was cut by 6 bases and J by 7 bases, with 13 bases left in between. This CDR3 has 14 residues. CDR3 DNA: TGTGCCAGCAGCCGGGCGGGGCGCAATTCACCCCTCCACTTT. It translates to CASSRAGRNSPLHF.

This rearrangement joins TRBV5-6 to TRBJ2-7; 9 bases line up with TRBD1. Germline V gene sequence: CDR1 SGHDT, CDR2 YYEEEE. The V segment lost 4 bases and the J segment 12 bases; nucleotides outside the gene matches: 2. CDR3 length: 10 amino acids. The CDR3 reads CASSPGQGYF. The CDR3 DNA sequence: TGTGCCAGCAGCCCGGGACAGGGGTACTTC.

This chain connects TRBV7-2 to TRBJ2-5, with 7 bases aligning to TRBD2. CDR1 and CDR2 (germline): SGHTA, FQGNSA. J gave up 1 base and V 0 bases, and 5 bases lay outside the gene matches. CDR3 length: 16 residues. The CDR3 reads CASSLASTSIQETQYF. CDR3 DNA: TGTGCCAGCAGCTTAGCGTCGACTAGCATCCAAGAGACCCAGTACTTC.

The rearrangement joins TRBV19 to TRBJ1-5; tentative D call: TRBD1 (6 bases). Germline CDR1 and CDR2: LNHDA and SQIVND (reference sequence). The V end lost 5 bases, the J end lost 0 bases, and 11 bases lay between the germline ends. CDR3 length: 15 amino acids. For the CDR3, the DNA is TGTGCCAGTAGTGCAGGGGATCATAGCAATCAGCCCCAGCATTTT. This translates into CASSAGDHSNQPQHF.

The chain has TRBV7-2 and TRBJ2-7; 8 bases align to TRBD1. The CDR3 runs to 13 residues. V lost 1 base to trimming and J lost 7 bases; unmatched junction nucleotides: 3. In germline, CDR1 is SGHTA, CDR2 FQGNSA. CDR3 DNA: TGTGCCAGCAGCTTAGACAGGGGGAGGGAGCAGTACTTC. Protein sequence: CASSLDRGREQYF.

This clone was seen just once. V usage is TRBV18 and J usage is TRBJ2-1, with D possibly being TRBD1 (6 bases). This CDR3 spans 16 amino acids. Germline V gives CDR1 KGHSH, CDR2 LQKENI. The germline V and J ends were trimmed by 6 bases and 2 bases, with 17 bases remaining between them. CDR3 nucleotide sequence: TGTGCCAGCTCTACCAGGGGAAACGAGGCCTACAATGAGCAGTTCTTC. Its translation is CASSTRGNEAYNEQFF. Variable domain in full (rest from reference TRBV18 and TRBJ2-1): NAGVMQNPRHLVRRRGQEARLRCSPMKGHSHVYWYRQLPEEGLKFMVYLQKENIIDESGMPKERFSAEFPKEGPSILRIQQVVRGDSAAYFCASSTRGNEAYNEQFFGPGTRLTVL.

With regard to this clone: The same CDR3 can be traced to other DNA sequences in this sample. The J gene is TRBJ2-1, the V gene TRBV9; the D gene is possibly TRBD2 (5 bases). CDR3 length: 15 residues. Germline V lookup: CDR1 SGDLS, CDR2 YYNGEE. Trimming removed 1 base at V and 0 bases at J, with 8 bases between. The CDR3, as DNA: TGTGCCAGCAGCGTAAGTGGGAGCTCCTACAATGAGCAGTTCTTC. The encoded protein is CASSVSGSSYNEQFF.

CDR3 nucleotide sequence: TGTGCCAGCAGTATCGGGACAGGGGTTAATGAAAAACTGTTTTTT. It is translated as CASSIGTGVNEKLFF. The chain joins TRBV6-5 to TRBJ1-4, with TRBD1 identical over 10 bases. Germline CDR1 MNHEY, CDR2 SVGAGI. With 5 bases clipped from V and 4 bases from J, the junction kept 4 bases outside the gene matches. CDR3 length: 15 residues.

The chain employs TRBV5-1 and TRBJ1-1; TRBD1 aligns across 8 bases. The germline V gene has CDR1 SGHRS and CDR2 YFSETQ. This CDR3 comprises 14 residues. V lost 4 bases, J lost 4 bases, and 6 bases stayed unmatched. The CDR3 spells CASSIGQGATEAFF. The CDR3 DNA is TGCGCCAGCAGCATCGGTCAGGGGGCCACTGAAGCTTTCTTT.

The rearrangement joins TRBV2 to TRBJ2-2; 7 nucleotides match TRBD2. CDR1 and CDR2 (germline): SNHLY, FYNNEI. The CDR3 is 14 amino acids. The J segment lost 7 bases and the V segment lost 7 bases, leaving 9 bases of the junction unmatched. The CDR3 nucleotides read TGTGCCAGCAAGCGGGACGCCACTCGCGGGGAGCTGTTTTTT. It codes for CASKRDATRGELFF.

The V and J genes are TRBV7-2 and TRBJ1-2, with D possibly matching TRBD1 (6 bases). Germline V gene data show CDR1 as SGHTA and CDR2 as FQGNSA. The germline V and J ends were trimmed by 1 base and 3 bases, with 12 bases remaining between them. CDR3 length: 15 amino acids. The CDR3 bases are TGTGCCAGCAGCTTAGTTTACAGGGCTGACTATGGCTACACCTTC. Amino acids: CASSLVYRADYGYTF.

Here the CDR3 reads CAWGGLPYGYTF. Here the CDR3 DNA reads TGTGCCTGGGGGGGACTCCCCTATGGCTACACCTTC. The V gene is TRBV30, the J gene TRBJ1-2; a weak D match, TRBD1 (5 bases). Germline CDR1 is GTSNPN and CDR2 is SVGIG (reference sequence). The CDR3 is 12 residues long. Deletions cut 5 bases from V and 4 bases from J, with 11 bases between.

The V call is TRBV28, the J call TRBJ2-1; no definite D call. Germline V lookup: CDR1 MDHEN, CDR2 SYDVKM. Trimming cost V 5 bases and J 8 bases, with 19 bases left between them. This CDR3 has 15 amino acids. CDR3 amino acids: CASSRFGPPVHEQFF. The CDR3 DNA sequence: TGTGCCAGCAGTCGGTTTGGGCCCCCAGTCCATGAGCAGTTCTTC. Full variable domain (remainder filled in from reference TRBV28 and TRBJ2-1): DVKVTQSSRYLVKRTGEKVFLECVQDMDHENMFWYRQDPGLGLRLIYFSYDVKMKEKGDIPEGYSVSREKKERFSLILESASTNQTSMYLCASSRFGPPVHEQFFGPGTRLTVL.

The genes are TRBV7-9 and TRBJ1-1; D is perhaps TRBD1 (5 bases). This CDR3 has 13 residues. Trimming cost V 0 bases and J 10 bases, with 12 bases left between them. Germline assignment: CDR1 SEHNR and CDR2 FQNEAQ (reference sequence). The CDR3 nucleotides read TGTGCCAGCAGCTTAGCCTCAGGGTCAGGAGCTTTCTTT. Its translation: CASSLASGSGAFF. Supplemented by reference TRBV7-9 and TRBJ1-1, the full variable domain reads DTGVSQNPRHKITKRGQNVTFRCDPISEHNRLYWYRQTLGQGPEFLTYFQNEAQLEKSRLLSDRFSAERPKGSFSTLEIQRTEQGDSAMYLCASSLASGSGAFFGQGTRLTVV.

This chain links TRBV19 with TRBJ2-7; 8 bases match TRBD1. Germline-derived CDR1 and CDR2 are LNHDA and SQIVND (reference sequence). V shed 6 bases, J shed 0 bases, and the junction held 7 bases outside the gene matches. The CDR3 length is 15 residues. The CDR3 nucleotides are TGTGCCAGTAGGGGACAGGCCGCCAACTCCTACGAGCAGTACTTC. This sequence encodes CASRGQAANSYEQYF.

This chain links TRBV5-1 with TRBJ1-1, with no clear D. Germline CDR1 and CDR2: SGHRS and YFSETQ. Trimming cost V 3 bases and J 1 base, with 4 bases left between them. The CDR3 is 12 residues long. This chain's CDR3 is CASSSENTEAFF. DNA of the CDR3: TGCGCCAGCAGCTCAGAGAACACTGAAGCTTTCTTT.